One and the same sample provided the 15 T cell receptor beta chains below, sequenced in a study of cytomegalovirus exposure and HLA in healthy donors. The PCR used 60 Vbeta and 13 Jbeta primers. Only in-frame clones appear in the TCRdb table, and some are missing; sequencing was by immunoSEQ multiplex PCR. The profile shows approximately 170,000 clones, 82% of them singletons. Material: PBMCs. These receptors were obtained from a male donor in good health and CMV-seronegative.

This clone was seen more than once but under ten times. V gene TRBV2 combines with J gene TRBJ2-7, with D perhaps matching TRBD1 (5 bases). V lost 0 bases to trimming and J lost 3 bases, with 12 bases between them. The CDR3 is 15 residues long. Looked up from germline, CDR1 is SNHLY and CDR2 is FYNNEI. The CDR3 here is CASSEAPRVLYEQYF. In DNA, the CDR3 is TGTGCCAGCAGTGAAGCGCCCAGGGTTCTCTACGAGCAGTACTTC.

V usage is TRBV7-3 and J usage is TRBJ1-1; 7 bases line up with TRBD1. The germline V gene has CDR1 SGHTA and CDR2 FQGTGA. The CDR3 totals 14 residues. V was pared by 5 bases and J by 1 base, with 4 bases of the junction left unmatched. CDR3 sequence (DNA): TGTGCCAGCAGCGCCACAGGGGCGAACACTGAAGCTTTCTTT. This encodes CASSATGANTEAFF.

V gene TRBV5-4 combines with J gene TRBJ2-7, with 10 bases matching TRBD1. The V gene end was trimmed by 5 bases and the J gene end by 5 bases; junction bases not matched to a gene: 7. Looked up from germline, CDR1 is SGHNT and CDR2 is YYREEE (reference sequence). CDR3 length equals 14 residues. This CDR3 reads CASSMTGTGDEQYF. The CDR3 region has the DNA TGTGCCAGCAGTATGACCGGGACAGGGGACGAGCAGTACTTC.

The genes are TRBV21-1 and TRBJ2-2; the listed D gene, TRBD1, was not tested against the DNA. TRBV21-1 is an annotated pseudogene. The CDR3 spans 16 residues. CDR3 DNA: TGTGCCAGCAGCAAAGAGGAACTGCAGGGCACCGGGGAGCTGTTTTTT. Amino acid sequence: CASSKEELQGTGELFF.

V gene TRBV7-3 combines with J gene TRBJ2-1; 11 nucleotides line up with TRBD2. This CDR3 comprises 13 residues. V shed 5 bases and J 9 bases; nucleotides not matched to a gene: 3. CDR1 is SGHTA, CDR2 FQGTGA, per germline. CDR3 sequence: CASSSGTSGEQFF. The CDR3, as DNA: TGTGCCAGCAGCAGCGGGACTAGCGGTGAGCAGTTCTTC.

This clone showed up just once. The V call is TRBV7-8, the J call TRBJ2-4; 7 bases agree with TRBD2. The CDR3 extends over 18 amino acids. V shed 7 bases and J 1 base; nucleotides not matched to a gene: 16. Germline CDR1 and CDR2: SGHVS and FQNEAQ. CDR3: CASNPDARGEIAKNIQYF. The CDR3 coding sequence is TGTGCCAGCAATCCGGACGCACGGGGGGAAATCGCCAAAAACATTCAGTACTTC.

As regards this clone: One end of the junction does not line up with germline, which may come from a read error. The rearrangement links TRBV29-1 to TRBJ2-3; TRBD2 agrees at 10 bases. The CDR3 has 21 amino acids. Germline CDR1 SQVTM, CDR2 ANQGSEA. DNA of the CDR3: TGCAGGGTTGAAGGGGGGGGGTTAGCGGGGGGATTCGTTAGGAGCACAGATACGCAGTATTTT. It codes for CRVEGGGLAGGFVRSTDTQYF.

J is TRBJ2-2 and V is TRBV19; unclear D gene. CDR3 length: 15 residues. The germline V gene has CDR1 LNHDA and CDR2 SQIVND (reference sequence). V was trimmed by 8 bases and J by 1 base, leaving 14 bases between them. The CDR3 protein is CASHADSVNTGELFF. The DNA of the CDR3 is TGTGCCAGTCATGCAGACTCCGTGAACACCGGGGAGCTGTTTTTT.

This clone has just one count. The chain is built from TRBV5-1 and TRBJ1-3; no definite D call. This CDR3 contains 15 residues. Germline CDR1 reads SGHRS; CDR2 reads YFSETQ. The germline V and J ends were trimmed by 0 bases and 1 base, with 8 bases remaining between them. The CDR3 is CASSLERASGNTIYF. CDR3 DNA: TGCGCCAGCAGCTTGGAAAGAGCTTCTGGAAACACCATATATTTT.

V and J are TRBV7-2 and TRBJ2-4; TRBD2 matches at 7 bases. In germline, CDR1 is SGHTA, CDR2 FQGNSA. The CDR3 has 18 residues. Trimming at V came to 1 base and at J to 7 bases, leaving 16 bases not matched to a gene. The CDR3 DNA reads TGTGCCAGCAGCTTAGTACCTAGCGGCCCCGGAGCCCCCAACATTCAGTACTTC. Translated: CASSLVPSGPGAPNIQYF.

CDR3 bases: TGTGCCAGCAGACAACCAGGGGGACAGGTTGCTTTCTTT. This sequence encodes CASRQPGGQVAFF. The chain uses TRBV6-5 and TRBJ1-1, with TRBD1 matching over 8 bases. The junction had 11 bases not matched to a gene; V was cut back by 6 bases and J by 11 bases. CDR1 and CDR2 from the germline V gene are MNHEY and SVGAGI. The CDR3 consists of 13 residues.

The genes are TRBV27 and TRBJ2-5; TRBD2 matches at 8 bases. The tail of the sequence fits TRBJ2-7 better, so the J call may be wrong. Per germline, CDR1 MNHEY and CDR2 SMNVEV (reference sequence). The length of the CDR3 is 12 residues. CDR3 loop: CASRGLAYEQYF. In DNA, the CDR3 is TGTGCCAGCAGGGGACTAGCCTACGAGCAGTACTTC.

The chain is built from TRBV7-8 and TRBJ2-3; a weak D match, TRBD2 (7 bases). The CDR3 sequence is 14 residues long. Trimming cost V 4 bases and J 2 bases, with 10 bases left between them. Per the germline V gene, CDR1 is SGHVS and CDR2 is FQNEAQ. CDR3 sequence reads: CASSWGGPTDTQYF. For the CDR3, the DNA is TGTGCCAGCAGCTGGGGGGGCCCCACAGATACGCAGTATTTT.

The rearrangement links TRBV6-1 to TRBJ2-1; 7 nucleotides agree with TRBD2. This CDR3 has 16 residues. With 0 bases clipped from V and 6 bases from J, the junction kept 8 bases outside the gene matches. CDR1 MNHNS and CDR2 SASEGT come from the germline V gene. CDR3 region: CASSEAGGGPFNEQFF. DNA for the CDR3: TGTGCCAGCAGTGAAGCGGGGGGAGGGCCGTTCAATGAGCAGTTCTTC.

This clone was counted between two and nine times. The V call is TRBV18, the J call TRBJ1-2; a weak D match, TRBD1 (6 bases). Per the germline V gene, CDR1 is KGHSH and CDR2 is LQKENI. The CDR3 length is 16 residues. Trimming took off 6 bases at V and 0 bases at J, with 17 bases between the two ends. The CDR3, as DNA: TGTGCCAGCTCCACAGGGATGGGGGCCGCTAACTATGGCTACACCTTC. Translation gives CASSTGMGAANYGYTF.